This TCR beta chain appears in the sequencing data of a study of response to subunit inactivated influenza vaccine (dated by TCRdb to the late 2010s). Some background on the complete study: The study used deep quantitative T cell receptor repertoire profiling to track responses to a trivalent subunit inactivated influenza vaccine. Here is what the overall study found, with its caveats: The authors proposed that each seasonal influenza vaccination may bring in only a limited number of new T cells.

Trimming takes 0 bases from V and 5 bases from J, and the germline ends sit 15 bases apart. Reading the germline V gene gives CDR1 SGHRS and CDR2 YFSETQ. Spanning cysteine to phenylalanine, the CDR3 consists of 15 amino acids. Here the CDR3 DNA is all that survives: 45 bases in frame from base 1. The library was built by means of RT-PCR. Instrument used: Illumina HiSeq 2500. Clones were called with MiXCR by TCRdb after fastp trimmed the public reads at Q25, and only in-frame beta chains were retained. Each entry is one CDR3 protein sequence, shown with its most common DNA and genes. The sample table shows approximately 680,000 distinct CDR3 sequences, and 15% to 18% are seen once. The top ten constitute around a tenth of the sample. This clonotype was seen more than once but under ten times. Its antigen remains undetermined. Qualities for individual bases were not recorded, and no much larger clone is one base off.

The chain couples TRBV5-1 to TRBJ2-7; the D call could be TRBD1 or TRBD2, with each sharing 5 bases. The sequence was collected from a man aged 50 or older who received an inactivated influenza vaccine. Donor details come from another sample of the same person, matched by shared clones. The sample here was PBMCs from blood, taken roughly 12 days after vaccination. The nucleotide sequence reads as follows: TGCGCCAGCAGCTTGGCCTCTGGGGGTATGCACGAGCAGTACTTC. The translation is CASSLASGGMHEQYF.